This T cell receptor (beta chain) is from a study of blood T cell repertoires in COVID-19. As for the study in general: Nucleic acid was either cDNA or gDNA, and it came from T cells, B-cell-depleted T cells, or PBMCs.

The table came from immunoSEQ multiplex PCR; TCRdb's copy has only in-frame clones and leaves some out. The profile covers tens of thousands of clones, with about 80% appearing a single time and about 14% taken by the ten largest. The CDR3 spans 14 residues. CDR1 SQVTM and CDR2 ANQGSEA come from the germline V gene. With 4 bases clipped from V and 8 bases from J, the junction kept 9 bases outside the gene matches. Source material: peripheral blood. V usage is TRBV29-1 and J usage is TRBJ1-4; 8 bases map to TRBD1. This TCR came from a man aged 45-65 years with COVID-19, enrolled during active disease. The CDR3 DNA sequence: TGCAGCGTTGGGCGACAGGGGTTGGGAGAAAAACTGTTTTTT. Encoded protein: CSVGRQGLGEKLFF.